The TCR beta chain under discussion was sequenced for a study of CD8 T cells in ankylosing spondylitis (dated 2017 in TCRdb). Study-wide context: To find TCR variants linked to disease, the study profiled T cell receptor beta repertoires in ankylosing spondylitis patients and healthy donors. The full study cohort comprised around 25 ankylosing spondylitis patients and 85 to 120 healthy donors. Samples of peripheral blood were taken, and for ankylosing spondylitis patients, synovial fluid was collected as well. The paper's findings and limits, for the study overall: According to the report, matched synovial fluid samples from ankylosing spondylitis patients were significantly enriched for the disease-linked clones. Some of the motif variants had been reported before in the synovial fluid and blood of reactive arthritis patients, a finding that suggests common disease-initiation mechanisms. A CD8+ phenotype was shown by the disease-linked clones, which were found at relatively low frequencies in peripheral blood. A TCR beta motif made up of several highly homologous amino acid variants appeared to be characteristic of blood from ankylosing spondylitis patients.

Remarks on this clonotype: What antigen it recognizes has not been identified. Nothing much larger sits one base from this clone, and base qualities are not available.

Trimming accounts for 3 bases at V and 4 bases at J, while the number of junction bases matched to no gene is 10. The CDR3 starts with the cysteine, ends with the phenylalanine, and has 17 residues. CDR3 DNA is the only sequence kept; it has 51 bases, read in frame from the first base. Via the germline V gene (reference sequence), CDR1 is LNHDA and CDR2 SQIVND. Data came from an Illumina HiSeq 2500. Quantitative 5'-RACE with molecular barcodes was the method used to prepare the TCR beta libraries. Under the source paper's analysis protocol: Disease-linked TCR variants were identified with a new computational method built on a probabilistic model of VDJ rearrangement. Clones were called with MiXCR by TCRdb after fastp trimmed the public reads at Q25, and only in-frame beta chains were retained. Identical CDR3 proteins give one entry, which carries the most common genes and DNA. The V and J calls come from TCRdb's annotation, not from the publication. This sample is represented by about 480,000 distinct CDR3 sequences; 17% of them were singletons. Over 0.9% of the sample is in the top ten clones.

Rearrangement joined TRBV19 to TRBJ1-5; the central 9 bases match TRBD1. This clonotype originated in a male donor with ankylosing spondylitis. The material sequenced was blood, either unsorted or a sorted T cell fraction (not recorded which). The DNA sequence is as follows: TGTGCCAGTAGTATTATGACAGGGGGGCCCGGGAATCAGCCCCAGCATTTT. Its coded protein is CASSIMTGGPGNQPQHF. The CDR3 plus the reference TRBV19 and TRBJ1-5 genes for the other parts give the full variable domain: DGGITQSPKYLFRKEGQNVTLSCEQNLNHDAMYWYRQDPGQGLRLIYYSQIVNDFQKGDIAEGYSVSREKKESFPLTVTSAQKNPTAFYLCASSIMTGGPGNQPQHFGDGTRLSIL.